This paragraph reports one T cell receptor (beta chain). Its antigen specificity is not known. No per-base quality is available; no much larger clone lies one base away. This sample is drawn from a study of blood T cell repertoires in COVID-19 (dated by TCRdb to between 2020 and 2021). For the study in its entirety: Samples from collaborators originated in the United States, Italy and Spain and spanned both the acute and convalescent phases of COVID-19. The material from the prospective study consisted of cDNA or gDNA derived from T cells, B-cell-depleted T cells, or PBMCs. Subjects who had been exposed to COVID-19, were actively infected with it, or had recovered from it provided the deeply sampled blood TCRbeta repertoires that made up the dataset. The repertoires were made available in a free public database intended to serve as a resource for research on the immune response to SARS-CoV-2. The samples were drawn from the first 160 participants of the ongoing ImmuneRACE study and from 1,200 or so subjects provided by 6 global collaborators. Sample metadata almost always included a de-identified subject ID, COVID-19 status, age in years and sex. Where available, HLA class I and class II types were taken from metadata supplied by the sample provider and were not determined by assay-based typing.

Each collaborating institution followed its own protocols to collect whole blood in K2EDTA tubes. For TCRbeta analysis, collaborators shipped samples in one of three forms: frozen whole blood, isolated PBMCs, or DNA extracted from either of those sample types. TCRbeta CDR3 regions were amplified from genomic DNA by means of the immunoSEQ Assay, a bias-controlled multiplex PCR. The study's processing was this. The number of nucleated cells in each sample was estimated from the amplification of reference gene primers within the assay. Sequence reads were collapsed and filtered to measure the absolute abundance of every unique TCRbeta CDR3 rearrangement. For each sample, productive Simpson clonality was calculated as the square root of Simpson's diversity index across productive rearrangements. Entries here come from immuneACCESS through TCRdb and include only in-frame sequences with V and J called. Some clones fail to appear in such tables; in the studies checked, an unresolved V gene covers under half of the shortfall, and the cause of the remainder is unknown. The DNA was the basis for D and trimming; V, J and clone size are from that table. This sample comprises roughly 170,000 clones, about three quarters of them detected only once. Clones ranked in the top ten supply about 26% of the sample.

Results the study describes overall, beyond this receptor: The quantity of clinical and demographic metadata differed by source and by participant and was supplied without curation.

From its cysteine to its phenylalanine, the CDR3 spans 15 amino acids. Only the CDR3 DNA is retained, 45 bases long and in frame from the first base. V was cut back by 1 base and J by 6 bases, leaving a gap of 15 bases between them. The germline V gene sets CDR1 to SGHRS and CDR2 to YFSETQ. The source of this sequence is a woman aged 70 to 79 with acute or convalescent COVID-19. Input material: peripheral blood. This sequence uses TRBV5-1 and TRBJ2-3; the D gene is perhaps TRBD1, on 6 matching bases. The CDR3 protein: CASSLTGQESDTQYF. Read as DNA, the sequence is TGCGCCAGCAGCTTGACAGGGCAAGAATCGGATACGCAGTATTTT.